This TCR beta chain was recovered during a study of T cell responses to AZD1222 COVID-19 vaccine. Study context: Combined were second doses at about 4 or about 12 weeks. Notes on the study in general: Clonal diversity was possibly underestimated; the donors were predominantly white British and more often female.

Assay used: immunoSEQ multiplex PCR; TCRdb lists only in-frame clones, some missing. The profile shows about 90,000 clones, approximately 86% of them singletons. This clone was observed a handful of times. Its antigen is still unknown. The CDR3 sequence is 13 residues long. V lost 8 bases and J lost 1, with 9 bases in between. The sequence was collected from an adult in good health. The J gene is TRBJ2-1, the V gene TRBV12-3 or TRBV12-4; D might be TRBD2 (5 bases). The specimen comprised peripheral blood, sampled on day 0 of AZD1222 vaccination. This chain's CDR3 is CASRGGSYNEQFF. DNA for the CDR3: TGTGCCAGCCGAGGCGGGTCCTACAATGAGCAGTTCTTC.